The 2 T cell receptor beta chains listed next were all sequenced from one sample in a study of multiple sclerosis patients with progressive multifocal leukoencephalopathy. The time point here: time of PML onset. This table comes from immunoSEQ multiplex PCR, and its TCRdb copy is limited to in-frame clones, with some not included. This sample has approximately 28,000 clones; roughly 87% occur once, and the top ten carry around 6%. The source was PBMCs, collected from a patient treated with natalizumab. These receptors came from a woman in her forties with progressive multifocal leukoencephalopathy.

With respect to this clone: The same CDR3 is also encoded by other DNA sequences in this sample. This chain connects TRBV27 to TRBJ2-7, with a weak D call TRBD2 (7 bases). The CDR3 length is 16 residues. Germline values: CDR1 MNHEY, CDR2 SMNVEV (reference sequence). V dropped 6 bases and J dropped 1 base, with 19 bases sitting between them. The CDR3 nucleotides are TGTGCCAGCAGCTCCATCGGGGGGCGGATATCCTACGAGCAGTACTTC. It encodes CASSSIGGRISYEQYF.

The CDR3 spells CASSTYRNSYEQYF. CDR3 DNA sequence: TGTGCCAGCAGCACATACAGGAACTCCTACGAGCAGTACTTC. V and J are TRBV7-2 and TRBJ2-7, with D tentatively TRBD1 (5 bases). V was trimmed by 5 bases and J by 0 bases, leaving 11 bases between them. The CDR3 runs to 14 residues. Germline values: CDR1 SGHTA, CDR2 FQGNSA.